This T cell receptor beta chain was recovered during a study of shared clonotypes between healthy human individuals. Generated by immunoSEQ multiplex PCR, the TCRdb table keeps only in-frame clones and is missing some. This table holds roughly 2 million clones, 90% to 97% found once. CDR1 is SGHRS and CDR2 is YFSETQ in the germline V gene. With 0 bases removed from V and 6 bases from J, the gap between germline ends came to 10 bases. The CDR3 contains 15 residues. The receptor was derived from a man aged 18-30 years in good health. The specimen sequenced was naive CD4+ T cells sorted from blood. The sample's subset: CD45RA+ positively selected. The V call is TRBV5-1, the J call TRBJ1-6; D perhaps matches TRBD1 (5 bases). For the CDR3, the DNA is TGCGCCAGCAGCTTGGTAGAAAGGGGTAATTCACCCCTCCACTTT. This gives the protein CASSLVERGNSPLHF.